Listed here are 23 T cell receptor beta chains from one sample, sequenced in a study of cytomegalovirus exposure and HLA in healthy donors. Use of 60 Vbeta and 13 Jbeta primers characterized the PCR. Here immunoSEQ multiplex PCR was the method, and the copy in TCRdb shows in-frame clones only, minus some. The table for this sample gives around 37,000 clones. Sequencing was performed on PBMCs. The origin of the receptors is a human donor in good health.

The genes are TRBV27 and TRBJ2-6; 8 nucleotides match TRBD1. The germline V gene encodes CDR1 MNHEY and CDR2 SMNVEV (reference sequence). This CDR3 comprises 17 residues. Germline trimming cut 3 bases from V and 0 bases from J; bases unmatched to any gene: 4. Here the CDR3 reads CASSLQGAISGANVLTF. In DNA form, the CDR3 reads TGTGCCAGCAGTTTGCAGGGGGCTATCTCTGGGGCCAACGTCCTGACTTTC.

The CDR3 sequence is CASSSWGAGGNTDTQYF. The CDR3 DNA reads TGTGCCAGCAGTTCATGGGGGGCAGGGGGCAACACAGATACGCAGTATTTT. This chain joins TRBV28 and TRBJ2-3, with 8 nucleotides matching TRBD1. The CDR3 is 17 residues long. Per the germline V gene, CDR1 is MDHEN and CDR2 is SYDVKM. V trimming: 4 bases; J trimming: 2 bases; junction bases outside the gene matches: 11.

The chain links TRBV6-6 to TRBJ2-5; TRBD1 matches 10 bases. V lost 4 bases to trimming and J lost 5 bases; unmatched junction nucleotides: 7. This CDR3 region has 15 residues. Looked up from germline, CDR1 is MNHNY and CDR2 is SVGAGI (reference sequence). The CDR3 spells CASSFGQGEGETQYF. The CDR3, as DNA: TGTGCCAGCAGTTTCGGACAGGGGGAAGGGGAGACCCAGTACTTC.

The chain uses TRBV5-1 and TRBJ2-3, with D perhaps matching TRBD2 (6 bases). Germline loops: CDR1 SGHRS, CDR2 YFSETQ. CDR3 length equals 14 residues. The V and J ends lost 5 bases and 2 bases respectively, with 12 bases between them. CDR3 residues: CASSIGGYTDTQYF. As DNA, the CDR3 is TGCGCCAGCAGTATTGGAGGGTACACAGATACGCAGTATTTT.

The chain combines TRBV27 with TRBJ2-1; 8 bases map to TRBD2. V lost 10 bases, J lost 4 bases, and 12 bases stayed unmatched. CDR3 length: 15 amino acids. Germline-derived CDR1 and CDR2 are MNHEY and SMNVEV (reference sequence). The CDR3 loop reads CATSEESGGYNEQFF. CDR3 DNA sequence: TGTGCCACCTCGGAGGAGAGCGGGGGTTACAATGAGCAGTTCTTC.

As DNA, the CDR3 is TGCGCCAGCAGCTTGGCGGGTTTCGGAGGGAACACTGAAGCTTTCTTT. Its translation: CASSLAGFGGNTEAFF. This rearrangement joins TRBV5-1 to TRBJ1-1; D ambiguous. V was trimmed by 0 bases and J by 1 base, leaving 13 bases between them. Germline loops: CDR1 SGHRS, CDR2 YFSETQ. The CDR3 has 16 amino acids. Combining the CDR3 with reference TRBV5-1 and TRBJ1-1 gives the whole variable domain KAGVTQTPRYLIKTRGQQVTLSCSPISGHRSVSWYQQTPGQGLQFLFEYFSETQRNKGNFPGRFSGRQFSNSRSEMNVSTLELGDSALYLCASSLAGFGGNTEAFFGQGTRLTVV.

The genes are TRBV6-6 and TRBJ1-6; possibly TRBD1 for D (5 bases). Trimming stripped 7 bases from V and 5 bases from J, with 12 bases between. The CDR3 contains 14 residues. Germline V gene lookup returns CDR1 MNHNY and CDR2 SVGAGI (reference sequence). CDR3 nucleotides: TGTGCCAGCACTCCGGGACTCAATAATTCACCCCTCCACTTT. It codes for CASTPGLNNSPLHF.

The rearrangement uses TRBV10-3 and TRBJ2-5; D is perhaps TRBD2 (6 bases). The germline V gene has CDR1 ENHRY and CDR2 SYGVKD. Deletions cut 0 bases from V and 5 bases from J, with 7 bases between. This CDR3 spans 13 amino acids. In nucleotides, the CDR3 is TGTGCCATCAGTGAGTCGGAGGGGGAGACCCAGTACTTC. Protein product: CAISESEGETQYF.

This chain connects TRBV9 to TRBJ1-4, with D tentatively TRBD1 (5 bases). The CDR3 length is 14 residues. Looked up from germline, CDR1 is SGDLS and CDR2 is YYNGEE. The ends were cut back, 7 bases at V and 8 bases at J, with 18 bases in the middle. The CDR3 region has the DNA TGTGCCAGCGGCGGGGGGGATGGGGCCGAAAAACTGTTTTTT. This gives the protein CASGGGDGAEKLFF.

The chain joins TRBV6-5 to TRBJ1-2; D is uncertain. CDR3 size: 15 residues. Germline CDR1 and CDR2: MNHEY and SVGAGI. The V end lost 4 bases, the J end lost 6 bases, and 18 bases lay between the germline ends. The CDR3 bases are TGTGCCAGCAGTTCCTCCAGGACCCCCGGGAATGGCTACACCTTC. Its translation: CASSSSRTPGNGYTF.

V usage is TRBV5-1 and J usage is TRBJ1-1, with D possibly being TRBD1 (5 bases). Trimming took off 0 bases at V and 5 bases at J, with 8 bases between the two ends. The CDR3 has 13 amino acids. CDR1 SGHRS and CDR2 YFSETQ come from the germline V gene. Here the CDR3 DNA reads TGCGCCAGCAGCTTGGCCAAGGGGACTGAAGCTTTCTTT. It yields the protein CASSLAKGTEAFF.

The chain employs TRBV7-2 and TRBJ1-2; no definite D call. CDR1 and CDR2 (germline): SGHTA, FQGNSA. The CDR3 is 13 amino acids. Trimming pared 1 base from V and 4 bases from J, leaving 7 bases between. The CDR3 loop reads CASSLDTTYGYTF. In DNA, the CDR3 is TGTGCCAGCAGCTTAGATACAACCTATGGCTACACCTTC. The full variable domain, rest sourced from reference TRBV7-2 and TRBJ1-2, is GAGVSQSPSNKVTEKGKDVELRCDPISGHTALYWYRQSLGQGLEFLIYFQGNSAPDKSGLPSDRFSAERTGGSVSTLTIQRTQQEDSAVYLCASSLDTTYGYTFGSGTRLTVV.

This rearrangement joins TRBV30 to TRBJ1-1; maybe TRBD1 (6 bases). The CDR3 sequence is 12 residues long. Germline CDR1 GTSNPN, CDR2 SVGIG (reference sequence). V lost 2 bases and J 5 bases, leaving 9 bases between the germline ends. As DNA, the CDR3 is TGTGCCTGGAGTCCAGGGGAGACTGAAGCTTTCTTT. Its protein is CAWSPGETEAFF.

This rearrangement joins TRBV11-2 to TRBJ1-1, with D maybe TRBD1 (6 bases). V was trimmed by 4 bases and J by 0 bases, leaving 9 bases between them. Germline CDR1 and CDR2: SGHAT and FQNNGV. The length of the CDR3 is 14 residues. This CDR3 reads CASSWTDLNTEAFF. CDR3 sequence (DNA): TGTGCCAGCAGCTGGACAGATTTGAACACTGAAGCTTTCTTT. Full variable domain (missing parts from reference TRBV11-2 and TRBJ1-1): EAGVAQSPRYKIIEKRQSVAFWCNPISGHATLYWYQQILGQGPKLLIQFQNNGVVDDSQLPKDRFSAERLKGVDSTLKIQPAKLEDSAVYLCASSWTDLNTEAFFGQGTRLTVV.

This rearrangement joins TRBV19 to TRBJ2-7; D may be TRBD2 (5 bases). Per germline, CDR1 LNHDA and CDR2 SQIVND (reference sequence). V was cut by 6 bases and J by 2 bases, with 11 bases left in between. The CDR3 has 13 amino acids. The CDR3 loop is CASSPEGTYEQYF. The DNA of the CDR3 is TGTGCCAGTAGCCCCGAGGGAACCTACGAGCAGTACTTC.

This chain uses TRBV18 with TRBJ2-7; TRBD2 matches at 8 bases. The CDR3 has 17 residues. Germline V CDR1 and CDR2: KGHSH, LQKENI. The V and J ends lost 0 bases and 2 bases, in that order; junction bases with no gene match: 9. The CDR3 region has the DNA TGTGCCAGCTCACCACCGCGTCGCGGGGGGCCAACCTACGAGCAGTACTTC. The encoded protein is CASSPPRRGGPTYEQYF.

The J gene is TRBJ1-5, the V gene TRBV2; TRBD1 agrees at 12 bases. The germline gives CDR1 SNHLY, CDR2 FYNNEI. This CDR3 has 15 amino acids. V dropped 5 bases and J dropped 6; count of bases not matched to a gene: 5. The CDR3 bases are TGTGCCAGCAGTTGGGACAGGGGGCGGTCTCAGCCCCAGCATTTT. Protein sequence: CASSWDRGRSQPQHF.

Here the CDR3 reads CATRTGIMNTEAFF. The CDR3 region has the DNA TGTGCCACCAGGACAGGTATAATGAACACTGAAGCTTTCTTT. The chain employs TRBV19 and TRBJ1-1; 7 bases fit TRBD1. The CDR3 sequence is 14 residues long. Looked up from germline, CDR1 is LNHDA and CDR2 is SQIVND (reference sequence). J gave up 0 bases and V 10 bases, and 8 bases lay outside the gene matches. The entire variable domain, with the rest obtained from reference TRBV19 and TRBJ1-1, is as follows: DGGITQSPKYLFRKEGQNVTLSCEQNLNHDAMYWYRQDPGQGLRLIYYSQIVNDFQKGDIAEGYSVSREKKESFPLTVTSAQKNPTAFYLCATRTGIMNTEAFFGQGTRLTVV.

Concerning this clone: The same CDR3 is also encoded by other DNA sequences in this sample. CDR3: CASSLNREETQYF. DNA of the CDR3: TGTGCCAGCAGTTTAAACAGGGAAGAGACCCAGTACTTC. V is TRBV28 and J is TRBJ2-5; D might be TRBD1 (6 bases). The germline gives CDR1 MDHEN, CDR2 SYDVKM. Trimming shortened V by 2 bases and J by 3 bases, and 7 bases separated the two germline ends. CDR3 length equals 13 residues.

The chain combines TRBV5-1 with TRBJ1-6; 9 bases are shared with TRBD1. Germline-derived CDR1 and CDR2 are SGHRS and YFSETQ. The CDR3 extends over 14 amino acids. With 3 bases clipped from V and 7 bases from J, the junction kept 2 bases outside the gene matches. Written as DNA, the CDR3 is TGCGCCAGCAGCTCCGGACAGGGGAATTCACCCCTCCACTTT. Protein product: CASSSGQGNSPLHF.

The chain has TRBV5-1 and TRBJ2-3; no firm D call. CDR1 SGHRS and CDR2 YFSETQ come from the germline V gene. This CDR3 region has 12 residues. V was shortened by 2 bases and J by 4 bases, with 5 bases between the two germline ends. CDR3 sequence (DNA): TGCGCCAGCAGCTTACCAGCAGATACGCAGTATTTT. Protein: CASSLPADTQYF.

In regard to this clone: This CDR3 is also generated by other DNA sequences in the sample. This chain connects TRBV27 to TRBJ1-5, with D perhaps TRBD1 (5 bases). V lost 0 bases to trimming and J lost 4 bases, with 10 bases between them. The CDR3 runs 15 residues. Germline CDR1 MNHEY, CDR2 SMNVEV (reference sequence). The CDR3, as DNA: TGTGCCAGCAGTTTATCTGGGGCCTGGAATCAGCCCCAGCATTTT. This translates into CASSLSGAWNQPQHF.

V usage is TRBV5-1 and J usage is TRBJ2-1, with 11 bases fitting TRBD1. J gave up 9 bases and V 6 bases, and 11 bases lay outside the gene matches. The length of the CDR3 is 15 residues. Germline V gene sequence: CDR1 SGHRS, CDR2 YFSETQ. This CDR3 reads CASNPGDRGKGEQFF. The CDR3 DNA reads TGCGCCAGCAATCCCGGGGACAGGGGGAAAGGTGAGCAGTTCTTC.